This T cell receptor (beta chain) came from a study of molecular identifiers for immune sequencing clone quantification (dated by TCRdb to about 2018). For context, the study as a whole: In a replicate experiment, RNA from roughly 21,000 or 96,000 naive CD8 T cells was split into five aliquots, four of which were sequenced. CD8 T cells were used in a methods study to benchmark molecular-identifier clustering-based TCR repertoire sequencing (MIDCIRS) and TCR RNA copy counting.

Findings and caveats that apply to the study as a whole: Naive libraries contained spiked-in Jurkat TCR RNA (around eleven copies' worth), which is not part of the donor repertoire. When barcode sub-clustering was left out, chimeric consensus sequences inflated TCR diversity, with chimeras reaching as high as 47%. Modeling indicated 2.5 to 3 TCR RNA copies recovered per cell, compared with 7.5 to 10 by digital PCR, which implies a capture efficiency of 25% to 35%. The sizes of highly expanded clones could end up underestimated when identical TCR molecules share a barcode. Even against a background of 750,000 to 1,000,000 naive CD8 T cells, spiked-in Jurkat TCR RNA amounting to a single cell's worth was reported to be detectable. In CMV-specific effector cells, over 99% of molecules were held by clones above 20 RNA copies, whereas under 1% of molecules were held by such clones in naive cells.

The library was made by PCR. The run used an Illumina HiSeq 4000. Preparation of bulk TCR libraries followed a previously described approach, with the TCR primers listed in Table S5. The Qiagen AllPrep DNA/RNA kit was used to purify total RNA. Before any analysis, reads coming from multiple sequencing runs of the same library were combined into one pool. The original methods were these. Reads were retained only if the reads had an exact TCR constant sequence, and the retained reads were trimmed to 150 nt and grouped according to their 12-nt molecular barcodes. Reads within each barcode group were sub-clustered using a 15% Levenshtein threshold, and quality-weighted consensus sequences were constructed for each RNA molecule. Non-functional sequences were removed, as were lower-count sequences one edit away from another. Based on fitting two negative binomial distributions, any barcode sub-cluster with under 20% of the maximum read count was discarded. Starting from the raw public reads, TCRdb applied fastp trimming at Q25, assembled clones with MiXCR and retained in-frame beta chains. CDR3 protein duplicates are merged, each entry listing the most common genes and DNA. It is TCRdb's table, rather than the study itself, that gives the V and J calls and clone size. Counted in this sample were fewer than 350,000 distinct CDR3 sequences; over 20% of them appeared once. Approximately 0.8% of the sample lies in the top ten.

Taken from cysteine to phenylalanine, the CDR3 has 16 residues. Only CDR3 DNA remains: 48 bases, in frame from the first base. From the germline V gene, CDR1 is KGHSH and CDR2 is LQKENI. Libraries of naive CD8 T cells were built from anywhere between roughly 17,000 and 1,000,000 sorted cells, with 10%, 30% or 50% of the purified RNA used. On a BD FACSAria II, naive CD8 T cells were FACS-sorted as CD8+CD4-CCR7+CD45RA+ and collected into RLT Plus buffer. To test detection sensitivity, Jurkat RNA equal to around 11 TCR copies was added to samples of about 17,000-1,100,000 naive CD8 T cells. CD8 T cells were enriched using RosetteSep CD8+ T Cell Enrichment Cocktail and Ficoll-Paque, and the enriched cells then underwent ACK red cell lysis. To note about this clonotype: It has no known antigen specificity. A much larger clone lies one base from this, so it may be a read error.

The V and J genes are TRBV18 and TRBJ2-5, and 11 junctional nucleotides match TRBD1. The TCR originated in a human donor in good health. Some libraries in this study had Jurkat cell RNA spiked in. The sequenced sample was naive CD8+ T cells from blood, with Jurkat cell RNA spiked in. In light of the paper, this sample's cell subset or site label describes: FACS-sorted CD8+CD4-CCR7+CD45RA+ naive T cells. The CDR3 reads CASSPYGQGAEETRYF. The nucleotide sequence is given as TGTGCCAGCTCACCATACGGACAGGGGGCGGAAGAGACCCGGTACTTC.